A single sample gave rise to the 14 T cell receptor beta chains below, sequenced in a study of blood T cell repertoires in COVID-19. Some clones are missing from TCRdb's copy, which holds only in-frame ones; the method was immunoSEQ multiplex PCR. The profile covers fewer than 90,000 clones, with around 90% appearing a single time and around 1.5% taken by the ten largest. Sequencing was performed on peripheral blood. The receptor set was obtained from a human donor in a cohort sampled during active COVID-19.

This rearrangement joins TRBV28 to TRBJ2-3, with unresolved D. The ends were cut back, 5 bases at V and 1 base at J, with 10 bases in the middle. CDR3 length equals 14 residues. Germline loops: CDR1 MDHEN, CDR2 SYDVKM. The CDR3 DNA sequence: TGTGCCAGCAGTCCGCAGTTGGGCACAGATACGCAGTATTTT. This sequence encodes CASSPQLGTDTQYF.

The gene calls are TRBV2 and TRBJ2-5; 9 nucleotides agree with TRBD1. With V trimmed by 10 bases and J by 5 bases, 11 bases remained unmatched. Germline V gives CDR1 SNHLY, CDR2 FYNNEI. CDR3 length: 14 residues. The CDR3 DNA is TGTGCCACCCGCCGGGACAGGGTAAGGGAGACCCAGTACTTC. Its translation: CATRRDRVRETQYF.

V and J are TRBV9 and TRBJ2-1; D is unresolved. CDR1 is SGDLS, CDR2 YYNGEE, per germline. This CDR3 spans 15 amino acids. Deletions cut 0 bases from V and 0 bases from J, with 7 bases between. The DNA of the CDR3 is TGTGCCAGCAGCGTAGATCCGAGCTCCTACAATGAGCAGTTCTTC. Protein: CASSVDPSSYNEQFF.

V usage is TRBV2 and J usage is TRBJ1-6; unclear D gene. Germline assignment: CDR1 SNHLY and CDR2 FYNNEI. V lost 9 bases and J lost 1, with 7 bases in between. The CDR3 length is 13 residues. CDR3 in amino acids: CASRPSYNSPLHF. Written as DNA, the CDR3 is TGTGCCAGTCGTCCTTCCTATAATTCACCCCTCCACTTT.

The rearrangement joins TRBV7-9 to TRBJ1-1; 7 bases map to TRBD1. The V and J ends lost 2 bases and 2 bases, in that order; junction bases with no gene match: 2. The CDR3 extends over 14 amino acids. Germline V gene sequence: CDR1 SEHNR, CDR2 FQNEAQ (reference sequence). The CDR3 nucleotides read TGTGCCAGCAGCTTACAGGGGGGAAACACTGAAGCTTTCTTT. This translates into CASSLQGGNTEAFF.

The CDR3 sequence is CASSLVTGTYEQYF. For the CDR3, the DNA is TGTGCCAGCAGCTTAGTAACAGGGACCTACGAGCAGTACTTC. V gene TRBV11-2 combines with J gene TRBJ2-7, with D possibly TRBD1 on 6 matching bases. The CDR3 has 14 amino acids. The germline V and J ends were trimmed by 1 base and 2 bases, with 9 bases remaining between them. Germline CDR1 and CDR2: SGHAT and FQNNGV.

Only one count was recorded for this clone. This chain links TRBV27 with TRBJ1-5; D not resolved. Looked up from germline, CDR1 is MNHEY and CDR2 is SMNVEV (reference sequence). V lost 5 bases and J lost 0, with 20 bases in between. The CDR3 consists of 18 residues. Written as DNA, the CDR3 is TGTGCCAGCAGTCCCTCCCGGAGGTGGGCTAATAGCAATCAGCCCCAGCATTTT. This sequence encodes CASSPSRRWANSNQPQHF.

The chain employs TRBV5-6 and TRBJ2-7, with 10 bases aligning to TRBD2. The CDR3 has 15 residues. V lost 5 bases and J lost 2; bases outside the gene matches: 7. The germline V gene encodes CDR1 SGHDT and CDR2 YYEEEE. The CDR3 loop is CASSPSSGSPYEQYF. CDR3 sequence (DNA): TGTGCCAGCAGTCCCTCTAGCGGGAGTCCCTACGAGCAGTACTTC.

This clone was recorded a few times. The rearrangement links TRBV5-5 to TRBJ2-4; D gene ambiguous. The CDR3 covers 14 residues. Germline CDR1 and CDR2: SGHKS and YYEKEE (reference sequence). Trimming cost V 0 bases and J 4 bases, with 8 bases left between them. The CDR3 spells CASSLGSRKNIQYF. Here the CDR3 DNA reads TGTGCCAGCAGCTTGGGCTCCAGAAAAAACATTCAGTACTTC. The full variable domain, completed using reference TRBV5-5 and TRBJ2-4, is DAGVTQSPTHLIKTRGQQVTLRCSPISGHKSVSWYQQVLGQGPQFIFQYYEKEERGRGNFPDRFSARQFPNYSSELNVNALLLGDSALYLCASSLGSRKNIQYFGAGTRLSVL.

The chain links TRBV5-5 to TRBJ2-2; 11 bases match TRBD2. The length of the CDR3 is 20 residues. Germline-derived CDR1 and CDR2 are SGHKS and YYEKEE (reference sequence). The V gene end was trimmed by 3 bases and the J gene end by 2 bases; junction bases not matched to a gene: 15. This chain's CDR3 is CASSYMMGLADRANTGELFF. The CDR3 region has the DNA TGTGCCAGCAGCTATATGATGGGACTAGCGGACCGCGCAAACACCGGGGAGCTGTTTTTT.

The chain is built from TRBV3-1 (or the pseudogene TRBV3-2) and TRBJ2-3; TRBD2 agrees at 11 bases. V dropped 4 bases and J dropped 3; count of bases not matched to a gene: 3. The CDR3 totals 15 residues. Germline values: CDR1 LGHDT, CDR2 YNNKEL (reference sequence). CDR3 loop: CASSLAGGPTDTQYF. For the CDR3, the DNA is TGTGCCAGCAGCCTAGCGGGAGGGCCTACAGATACGCAGTATTTT.

This clone was seen a few times. The J gene is TRBJ2-2, the V gene TRBV19; TRBD1 aligns across 9 bases. The length of the CDR3 is 17 residues. Per germline, CDR1 LNHDA and CDR2 SQIVND (reference sequence). The trim removed 6 bases at V and 2 bases at J, leaving 10 bases unmatched. As DNA, the CDR3 is TGTGCCAGTAGAAGGGACAGGGTGGAAGCAAACACCGGGGAGCTGTTTTTT. It translates to CASRRDRVEANTGELFF. The full variable domain, with the rest looked up from reference TRBV19 and TRBJ2-2, is DGGITQSPKYLFRKEGQNVTLSCEQNLNHDAMYWYRQDPGQGLRLIYYSQIVNDFQKGDIAEGYSVSREKKESFPLTVTSAQKNPTAFYLCASRRDRVEANTGELFFGEGSRLTVL.

This chain links TRBV19 with TRBJ2-7, with 11 bases lining up with TRBD2. Germline V gene lookup returns CDR1 LNHDA and CDR2 SQIVND (reference sequence). The CDR3 covers 15 residues. V shed 5 bases and J 3 bases; nucleotides not matched to a gene: 6. CDR3 region: CASSDIAGGIYEQYF. Written as DNA, the CDR3 is TGTGCCAGTAGTGATATAGCGGGAGGGATCTACGAGCAGTACTTC.

The chain joins TRBV6-1 to TRBJ1-1; D is unclear. V was clipped by 1 base and J by 5 bases, with 8 bases between them. CDR3 length: 13 residues. The germline V gene encodes CDR1 MNHNS and CDR2 SASEGT. CDR3 DNA: TGTGCCAGCAGTGAAGAAGGGAGAACTGAAGCTTTCTTT. It encodes CASSEEGRTEAFF.